These 18 T cell receptor beta chains originate from one sample sequenced in a study of blood T cell repertoires in COVID-19. Measured with immunoSEQ multiplex PCR; TCRdb has only the in-frame clones, and not every one. The sample shows approximately 150,000 clones, roughly 82% of them seen only once. Sequenced: peripheral blood. The origin of the receptors is a man between 65 and 85 years old with acute or convalescent COVID-19.

The V call is TRBV15, the J call TRBJ2-4, with 10 bases fitting TRBD1. The CDR3 extends over 17 amino acids. With V trimmed by 3 bases and J by 2 bases, 7 bases remained unmatched. Germline CDR1 reads LNHNV; CDR2 reads YYDKDF (reference sequence). The CDR3 coding sequence is TGTGCCACCAGCAGGCTACCGGACAGGGGGTCCAAAAACATTCAGTACTTC. It yields the protein CATSRLPDRGSKNIQYF.

This clone has just a few counts. The gene calls are TRBV12-3 or TRBV12-4 and TRBJ1-5; no definite D call. V was clipped by 8 bases and J by 4 bases, with 12 bases between them. The CDR3 has 13 residues. The CDR3 DNA reads as TGTGCCAGCGGAGCCGCAGAGAATCAGCCCCAGCATTTT. It translates to CASGAAENQPQHF.

The CDR3 nucleotides read TGTGCCAGCAGCCAAGAGGATAGACAGGGGAAGAATGGCTACACCTTC. This encodes CASSQEDRQGKNGYTF. The J gene is TRBJ1-2, the V gene TRBV3-1 (or the pseudogene TRBV3-2); TRBD1 agrees at 8 bases. Per the germline V gene, CDR1 is LGHDT and CDR2 is YNNKEL (reference sequence). CDR3 length: 16 amino acids. J was trimmed by 6 bases and V by 0 bases; bases with no gene match: 9.

The chain is built from TRBV29-1 and TRBJ2-1; 15 positions match TRBD2. The CDR3 loop spans 17 amino acids. From germline, CDR1 is SQVTM and CDR2 ANQGSEA. V shed 5 bases, J shed 4 bases, and the junction held 9 bases outside the gene matches. The CDR3 DNA reads TGCAGCGTTACCGGGACTAGCGGGGGGTCTCTTTACAATGAGCAGTTCTTC. This encodes CSVTGTSGGSLYNEQFF.

The chain links TRBV12-3 or TRBV12-4 to TRBJ2-7; D gene uncertain. V dropped 7 bases and J dropped 5 bases, with 15 bases sitting between them. The CDR3 covers 13 residues. The CDR3 region is CASTTTLAHEQYF. In DNA, the CDR3 is TGTGCCAGCACTACTACATTAGCCCACGAGCAGTACTTC.

The table lists this clone with a count of one. V gene TRBV5-6 combines with J gene TRBJ1-6; D perhaps matches TRBD1 (5 bases). Per germline, CDR1 SGHDT and CDR2 YYEEEE. The CDR3 totals 13 residues. V gave up 4 bases and J gave up 14 bases, with 16 bases separating them. The CDR3 reads CASSMDGTSTLHF. Here the CDR3 DNA reads TGTGCCAGCAGCATGGATGGGACTTCCACCCTCCACTTT. The variable domain in full, completed from reference TRBV5-6 and TRBJ1-6, reads DAGVTQSPTHLIKTRGQQVTLRCSPKSGHDTVSWYQQALGQGPQFIFQYYEEEERQRGNFPDRFSGHQFPNYSSELNVNALLLGDSALYLCASSMDGTSTLHFGNGTRLTVT.

V is TRBV6-2 or TRBV6-3 and J is TRBJ2-5, with 7 positions matching TRBD2. The CDR3 runs 16 residues. Trimming at V came to 2 bases and at J to 4 bases, leaving 10 bases not matched to a gene. Per germline, CDR1 MNHEY and CDR2 SVGEGT. DNA for the CDR3: TGTGCCAGCAGTTACCCGCCCGGCGGGGGTAGAGAGACCCAGTACTTC. Protein product: CASSYPPGGGRETQYF.

The CDR3 sequence: CASSPATGCLLNQPQHF. CDR3 bases: TGTGCCAGCAGCCCCGCCACCGGTTGTCTCCTCAATCAGCCCCAGCATTTT. The chain couples TRBV21-1 to TRBJ1-5. TRBV21-1 is a documented pseudogene. The CDR3 length is 17 residues.

V is TRBV28 and J is TRBJ1-3; weak D call: TRBD1 (6 bases). Deletions cut 5 bases from V and 8 bases from J, with 22 bases between. This CDR3 has 16 residues. CDR1 is MDHEN and CDR2 is SYDVKM in the germline V gene. The CDR3 here is CASSSYRESHGYTIYF. The CDR3 DNA sequence: TGTGCCAGCAGTAGTTACAGGGAATCACACGGGTACACCATATATTTT.

The V gene is TRBV7-8, the J gene TRBJ1-2, with 7 positions matching TRBD1. Germline V gives CDR1 SGHVS, CDR2 FQNEAQ. Trimming at V came to 1 base and at J to 4 bases, leaving 3 bases not matched to a gene. The CDR3 totals 14 residues. In DNA, the CDR3 is TGTGCCAGCAGCTTAGTGCCAGGGGGCTATGGCTACACCTTC. Its translation: CASSLVPGGYGYTF.

V gene TRBV25-1 combines with J gene TRBJ1-2; TRBD1 might be the D (6 bases). The V end lost 2 bases, the J end lost 3 bases, and 10 bases lay between the germline ends. Germline loops: CDR1 MGHDK, CDR2 SYGVNS. This CDR3 contains 14 residues. The CDR3 nucleotides read TGTGCCAGCAGTGAACCCCAGGGGTACTATGGCTACACCTTC. It yields the protein CASSEPQGYYGYTF.

V is TRBV5-4 and J is TRBJ2-7, with D possibly TRBD1 on 6 matching bases. The ends were cut back, 4 bases at V and 2 bases at J, with 10 bases in the middle. The CDR3 runs to 13 residues. CDR1 and CDR2 (germline): SGHNT, YYREEE (reference sequence). The CDR3 nucleotides read TGTGCCAGCAGCGCCGGACAGACCTACGAGCAGTACTTC. It translates to CASSAGQTYEQYF.

The chain has TRBV3-1 (or the pseudogene TRBV3-2) and TRBJ2-1; 10 bases are shared with TRBD2. V shed 1 base, J shed 3 bases, and the junction held 3 bases outside the gene matches. The CDR3 totals 16 residues. Looked up from germline, CDR1 is LGHDT and CDR2 is YNNKEL (reference sequence). Written as DNA, the CDR3 is TGTGCCAGCAGCCAAGGACGACTAGCGGGCTACAATGAGCAGTTCTTC. Protein: CASSQGRLAGYNEQFF.

The gene calls are TRBV5-1 and TRBJ2-3; TRBD2 aligns across 7 bases. Unmatched junction bases numbered 10, after V lost 4 bases and J lost 2 bases. The CDR3 loop spans 16 amino acids. The V gene's germline CDR1 is SGHRS and CDR2 YFSETQ. CDR3 coding DNA: TGCGCCAGCAGCCAGGGCCTGGGGGGGTCCACAGATACGCAGTATTTT. Translating gives CASSQGLGGSTDTQYF. The whole variable domain, filled in from reference TRBV5-1 and TRBJ2-3, reads KAGVTQTPRYLIKTRGQQVTLSCSPISGHRSVSWYQQTPGQGLQFLFEYFSETQRNKGNFPGRFSGRQFSNSRSEMNVSTLELGDSALYLCASSQGLGGSTDTQYFGPGTRLTVL.

This sequence joins TRBV5-1 and TRBJ1-2; D unclear. Germline loops: CDR1 SGHRS, CDR2 YFSETQ. This CDR3 is 14 amino acids long. The V end was cut by 0 bases, the J end by 4 bases, with 10 bases between. CDR3 sequence: CASSLAIGSYGYTF. CDR3 nucleotide sequence: TGCGCCAGCAGCTTGGCCATCGGGTCCTATGGCTACACCTTC.

The chain uses TRBV19 and TRBJ1-4; D not certain. Between the trimmed V and J ends, which lost 0 bases and 7 bases, there was a span of 12 bases. The germline V gene has CDR1 LNHDA and CDR2 SQIVND (reference sequence). The CDR3 is made up of 15 amino acids. Written as DNA, the CDR3 is TGTGCCAGTAGTATAGATAGGATCGGAGGTGAAAAACTGTTTTTT. Amino acids: CASSIDRIGGEKLFF.

The chain uses TRBV24-1 and TRBJ2-1; D may be TRBD2 (6 bases). V gave up 4 bases and J gave up 8 bases, with 14 bases separating them. The CDR3 length is 14 residues. Per germline, CDR1 KGHDR and CDR2 SFDVKD. CDR3: CATSERLEWDEQFF. CDR3 coding DNA: TGTGCCACCAGTGAACGACTAGAGTGGGATGAGCAGTTCTTC.

This sequence joins TRBV4-2 and TRBJ2-7, with TRBD1 matching 8 bases. This CDR3 is 18 amino acids long. The V segment lost 3 bases and the J segment 2 bases; nucleotides outside the gene matches: 15. Germline loops: CDR1 LGHNA, CDR2 YNFKEQ. CDR3 in amino acids: CASSQWGDFGTGAYEQYF. CDR3 DNA: TGTGCCAGCAGCCAGTGGGGGGACTTCGGGACAGGAGCCTACGAGCAGTACTTC.